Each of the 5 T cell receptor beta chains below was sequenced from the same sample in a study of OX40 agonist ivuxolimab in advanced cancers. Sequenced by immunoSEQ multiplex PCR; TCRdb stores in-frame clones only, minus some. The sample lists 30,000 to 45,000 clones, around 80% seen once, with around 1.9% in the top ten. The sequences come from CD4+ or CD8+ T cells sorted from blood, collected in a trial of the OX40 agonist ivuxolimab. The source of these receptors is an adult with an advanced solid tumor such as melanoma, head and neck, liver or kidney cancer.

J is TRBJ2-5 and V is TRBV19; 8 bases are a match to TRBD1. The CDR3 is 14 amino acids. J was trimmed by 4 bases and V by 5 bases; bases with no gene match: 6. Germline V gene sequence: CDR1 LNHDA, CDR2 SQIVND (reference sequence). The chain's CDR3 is CASSHTGGGETQYF. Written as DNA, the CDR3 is TGTGCCAGTAGTCACACAGGGGGAGGAGAGACCCAGTACTTC.

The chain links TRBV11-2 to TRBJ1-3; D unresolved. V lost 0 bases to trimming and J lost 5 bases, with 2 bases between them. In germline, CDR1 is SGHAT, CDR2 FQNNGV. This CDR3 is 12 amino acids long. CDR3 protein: CASSLDRNTIYF. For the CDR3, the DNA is TGTGCCAGCAGCTTAGACCGAAACACCATATATTTT. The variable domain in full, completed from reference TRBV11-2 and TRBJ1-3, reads EAGVAQSPRYKIIEKRQSVAFWCNPISGHATLYWYQQILGQGPKLLIQFQNNGVVDDSQLPKDRFSAERLKGVDSTLKIQPAKLEDSAVYLCASSLDRNTIYFGEGSWLTVV.

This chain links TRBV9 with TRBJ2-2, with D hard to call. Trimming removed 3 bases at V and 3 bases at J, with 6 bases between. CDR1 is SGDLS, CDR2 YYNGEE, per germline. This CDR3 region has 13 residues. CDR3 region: CASSAEYTGELFF. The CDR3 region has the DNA TGTGCCAGCAGCGCCGAGTACACCGGGGAGCTGTTTTTT. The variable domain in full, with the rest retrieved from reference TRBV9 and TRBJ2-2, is DSGVTQTPKHLITATGQRVTLRCSPRSGDLSVYWYQQSLDQGLQFLIQYYNGEERAKGNILERFSAQQFPDLHSELNLSSLELGDSALYFCASSAEYTGELFFGEGSRLTVL.

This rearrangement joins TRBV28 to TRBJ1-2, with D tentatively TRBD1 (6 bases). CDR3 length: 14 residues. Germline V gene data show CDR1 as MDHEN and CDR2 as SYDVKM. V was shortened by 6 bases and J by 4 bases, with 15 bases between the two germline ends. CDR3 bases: TGTGCCAGCAGGCGTGGACAGCTCGTCTATGGCTACACCTTC. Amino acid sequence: CASRRGQLVYGYTF.

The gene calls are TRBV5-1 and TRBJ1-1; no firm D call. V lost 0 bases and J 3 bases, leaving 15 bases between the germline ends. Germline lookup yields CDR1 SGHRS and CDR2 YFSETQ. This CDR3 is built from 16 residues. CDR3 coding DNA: TGCGCCAGCAGCTTGGGGTTTAGGGCAGTACACACTGAAGCTTTCTTT. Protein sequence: CASSLGFRAVHTEAFF.